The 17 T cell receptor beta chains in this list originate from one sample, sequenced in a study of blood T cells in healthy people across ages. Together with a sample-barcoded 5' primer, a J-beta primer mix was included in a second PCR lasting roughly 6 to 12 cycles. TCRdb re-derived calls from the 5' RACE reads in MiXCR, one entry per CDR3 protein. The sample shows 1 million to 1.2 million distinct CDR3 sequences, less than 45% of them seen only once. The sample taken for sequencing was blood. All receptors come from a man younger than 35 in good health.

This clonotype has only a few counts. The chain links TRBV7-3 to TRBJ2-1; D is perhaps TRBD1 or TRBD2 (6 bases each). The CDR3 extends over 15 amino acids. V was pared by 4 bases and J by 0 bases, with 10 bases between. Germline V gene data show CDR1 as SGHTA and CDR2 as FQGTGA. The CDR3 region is CASSSGASSYNEQFF. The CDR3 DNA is TGTGCCAGCAGCTCGGGGGCAAGCTCCTACAATGAGCAGTTCTTC. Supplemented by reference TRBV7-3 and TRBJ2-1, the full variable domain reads GAGVSQTPSNKVTEKGKYVELRCDPISGHTALYWYRQSLGQGPEFLIYFQGTGAADDSGLPNDRFFAVRPEGSVSTLKIQRTERGDSAVYLCASSSGASSYNEQFFGPGTRLTVL.

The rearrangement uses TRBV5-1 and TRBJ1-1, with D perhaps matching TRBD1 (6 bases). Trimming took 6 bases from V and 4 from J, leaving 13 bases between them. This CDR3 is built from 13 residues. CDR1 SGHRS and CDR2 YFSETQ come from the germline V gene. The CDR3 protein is CASTTGWGTEAFF. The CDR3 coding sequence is TGCGCCAGCACAACAGGGTGGGGCACTGAAGCTTTCTTT.

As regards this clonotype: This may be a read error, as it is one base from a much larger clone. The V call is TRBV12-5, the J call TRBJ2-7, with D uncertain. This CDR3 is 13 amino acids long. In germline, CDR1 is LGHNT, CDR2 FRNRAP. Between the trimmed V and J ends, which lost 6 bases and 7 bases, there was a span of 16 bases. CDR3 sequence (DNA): TGTGCTAGTGGATCCATAATAGGCAATGAGCAGTACTTC. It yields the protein CASGSIIGNEQYF. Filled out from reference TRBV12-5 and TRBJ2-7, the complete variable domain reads DARVTQTPRHKVTEMGQEVTMRCQPILGHNTVFWYRQTMMQGLELLAYFRNRAPLDDSGMPKDRFSAEMPDATLATLKIQPSEPRDSAVYFCASGSIIGNEQYFGPGTRLTVT.

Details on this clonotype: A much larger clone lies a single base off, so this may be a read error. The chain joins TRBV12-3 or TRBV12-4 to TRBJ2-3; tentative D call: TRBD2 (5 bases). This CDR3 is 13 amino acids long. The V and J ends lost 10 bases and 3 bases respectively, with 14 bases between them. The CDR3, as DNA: TGTGCCACCACGACGACGGGGACAGATACGCAGTATTTT. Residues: CATTTTGTDTQYF.

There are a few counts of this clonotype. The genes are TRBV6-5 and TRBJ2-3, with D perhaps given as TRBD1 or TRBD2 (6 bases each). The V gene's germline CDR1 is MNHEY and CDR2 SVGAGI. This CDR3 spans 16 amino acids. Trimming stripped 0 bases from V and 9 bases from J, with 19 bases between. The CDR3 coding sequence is TGTGCCAGCAGTTACTCTGGGGGGCTGGGTGTAGACACGCAGTATTTT. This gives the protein CASSYSGGLGVDTQYF.

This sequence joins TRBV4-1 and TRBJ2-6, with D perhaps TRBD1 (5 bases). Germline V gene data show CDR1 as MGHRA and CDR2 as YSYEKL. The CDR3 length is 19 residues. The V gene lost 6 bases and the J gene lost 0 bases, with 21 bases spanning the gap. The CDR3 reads CASRPTKGSVSSGANVLTF. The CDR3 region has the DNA TGCGCCAGCAGACCAACAAAGGGGTCGGTCAGCTCTGGGGCCAACGTCCTGACTTTC.

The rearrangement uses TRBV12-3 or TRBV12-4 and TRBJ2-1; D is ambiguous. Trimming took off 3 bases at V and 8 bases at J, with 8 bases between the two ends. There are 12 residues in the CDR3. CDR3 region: CASSFVTHEQFF. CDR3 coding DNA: TGTGCCAGCAGTTTTGTCACTCATGAGCAGTTCTTC.

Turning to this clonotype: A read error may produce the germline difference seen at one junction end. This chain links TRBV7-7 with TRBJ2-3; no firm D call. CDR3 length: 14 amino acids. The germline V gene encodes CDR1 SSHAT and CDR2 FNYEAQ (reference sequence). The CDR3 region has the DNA TGTGCTAGCAGCTCGCACTCTGGGACAGATACGCAGTATTTT. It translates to CASSSHSGTDTQYF. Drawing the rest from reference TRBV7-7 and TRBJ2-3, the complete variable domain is GAGVSQSPRYKVTKRGQDVTLRCDPISSHATLYWYQQALGQGPEFLTYFNYEAQPDKSGLPSDRFSAERPEGSISTLTIQRTEQRDSAMYRCASSSHSGTDTQYFGPGTRLTVL.

CDR3 region: CSVEAGGYEQYF. Written as DNA, the CDR3 is TGCAGCGTTGAGGCAGGGGGCTACGAGCAGTACTTC. The chain joins TRBV29-1 to TRBJ2-7; 7 bases are a match to TRBD1. V was pared by 3 bases and J by 3 bases, with 2 bases of the junction left unmatched. The CDR3 extends over 12 amino acids. Germline CDR1 reads SQVTM; CDR2 reads ANQGSEA.

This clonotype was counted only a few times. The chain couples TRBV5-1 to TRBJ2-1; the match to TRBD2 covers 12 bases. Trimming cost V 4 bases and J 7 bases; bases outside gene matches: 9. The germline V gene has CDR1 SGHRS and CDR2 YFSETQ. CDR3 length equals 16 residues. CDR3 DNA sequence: TGCGCCAGCAGCCCTAGGACTAGCGGGGAAGGAAATGAGCAGTTCTTC. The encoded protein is CASSPRTSGEGNEQFF.

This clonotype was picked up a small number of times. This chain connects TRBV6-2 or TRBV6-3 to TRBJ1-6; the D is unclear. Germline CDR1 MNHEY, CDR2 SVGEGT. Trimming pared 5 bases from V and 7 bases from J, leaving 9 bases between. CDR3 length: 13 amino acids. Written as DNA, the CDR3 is TGTGCCAGCAGTGAACCGGGAAATTCACCCCTCCACTTT. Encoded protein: CASSEPGNSPLHF.

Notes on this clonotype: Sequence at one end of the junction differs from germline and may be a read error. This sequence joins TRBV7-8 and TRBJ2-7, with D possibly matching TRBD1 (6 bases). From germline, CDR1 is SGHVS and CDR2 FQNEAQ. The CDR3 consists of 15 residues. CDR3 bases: TGTGCCGGCAGCTTAGTGGCAGGGGAATCCTACGAGCAGTACTTC. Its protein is CAGSLVAGESYEQYF. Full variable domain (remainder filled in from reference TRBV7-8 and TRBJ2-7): GAGVSQSPRYKVAKRGQDVALRCDPISGHVSLFWYQQALGQGPEFLTYFQNEAQLDKSGLPSDRFFAERPEGSVSTLKIQRTQQEDSAVYLCAGSLVAGESYEQYFGPGTRLTVT.

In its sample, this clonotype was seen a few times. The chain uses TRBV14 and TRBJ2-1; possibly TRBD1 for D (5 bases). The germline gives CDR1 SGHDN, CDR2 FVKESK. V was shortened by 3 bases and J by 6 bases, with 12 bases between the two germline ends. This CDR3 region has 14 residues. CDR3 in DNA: TGTGCCAGCAGCCAGCCAGGGAATCTCAATGAGCAGTTCTTC. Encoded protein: CASSQPGNLNEQFF.

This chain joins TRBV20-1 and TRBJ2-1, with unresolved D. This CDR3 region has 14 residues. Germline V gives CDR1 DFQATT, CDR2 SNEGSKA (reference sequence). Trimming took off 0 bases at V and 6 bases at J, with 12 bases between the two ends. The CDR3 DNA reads TGCAGTGCTAGAGATCAGTGGCGAAGCAATGAGCAGTTCTTC. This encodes CSARDQWRSNEQFF.

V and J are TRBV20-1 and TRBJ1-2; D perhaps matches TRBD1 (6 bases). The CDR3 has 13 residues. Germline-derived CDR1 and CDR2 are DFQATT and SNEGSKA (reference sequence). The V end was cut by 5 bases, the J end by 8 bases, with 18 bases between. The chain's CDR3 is CSAEPGTYTGYTF. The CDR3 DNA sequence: TGCAGTGCTGAGCCCGGGACATATACGGGCTACACCTTC.

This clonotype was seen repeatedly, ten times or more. CDR3 region: CASSSSTSGSQEYF. In nucleotides, the CDR3 is TGTGCCAGCAGTTCATCGACTAGCGGGTCTCAAGAGTACTTC. The chain joins TRBV12-3 or TRBV12-4 to TRBJ2-4, with TRBD2 matching 10 bases. V gave up 4 bases and J gave up 14 bases; unmatched junction bases: 11. CDR3 length equals 14 residues.

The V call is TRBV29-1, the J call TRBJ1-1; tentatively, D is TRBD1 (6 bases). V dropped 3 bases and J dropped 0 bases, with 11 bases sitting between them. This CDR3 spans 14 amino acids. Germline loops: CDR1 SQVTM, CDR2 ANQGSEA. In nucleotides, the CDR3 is TGCAGCGTTGATTTGGGGACAATGAACACTGAAGCTTTCTTT. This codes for CSVDLGTMNTEAFF.